A single T cell receptor (beta chain) is shown here with its context. This specimen belongs to a study of technical replicates of blood from a handful of donors. The assay was immunoSEQ multiplex PCR, and TCRdb's table has in-frame clones only and misses some. The sample includes more than 65,000 clones, 96% of them seen just once. The CDR3 totals 15 residues. V lost 7 bases to trimming and J lost 1 base, with 11 bases between them. The germline gives CDR1 MNHEY, CDR2 SVGAGI. Sequencing input: T cells isolated from PBMCs. The rearrangement joins TRBV6-5 to TRBJ2-6; D is unresolved. This clonotype was obtained from a human donor in good health. In nucleotides, the CDR3 is TGTGCCAGCACCCCTACTGAGTCTGGGGCCAACGTCCTGACTTTC. This translates into CASTPTESGANVLTF.